Listed here is a single T cell receptor (beta chain). Its antigen is unknown. Scientists made TCR beta libraries using quantitative 5'-RACE with molecular barcodes. TCRdb processed the 5' RACE reads anew with MiXCR; each CDR3 protein has one entry. This sample carries 150,000 to 200,000 distinct CDR3 sequences, just over 9.5% of them seen once, and the ten largest clones take more than 12%. CDR1 is DFQATT, CDR2 SNEGSKA, per germline (reference sequence). Trimming stripped 3 bases from V and 4 bases from J, with 10 bases between. The CDR3 loop spans 12 amino acids. The sample belongs to a study of CD8 T cells in ankylosing spondylitis. Notes on the study in general: Some of the motif variants had earlier been found in reactive arthritis patients' fluid and blood.

This TCR came from a female donor with ankylosing spondylitis or in good health (not recorded which). The sample comprised blood, either unsorted or a sorted T cell fraction (not recorded which). The V gene is TRBV20-1, the J gene TRBJ2-7; weak D call: TRBD1 (6 bases). The CDR3 DNA reads TGCAGTGCTAGCCTACAGGGATACGAGCAGTACTTC. It codes for CSASLQGYEQYF.